This T cell receptor beta chain was profiled in a study of blood T cells in healthy people across ages. General study points: Significant beta diversity loss was already apparent by age approximately 38, declining roughly linearly. No one knew whether donors had CMV, which possibly confounded expanded clonotype changes. TCR beta diversity was tightly associated with the proportion of naive T cells.

A sample-barcoded 5' primer and a J-beta primer mix were used in a second PCR of roughly 7 to 11 cycles. Paired-end reads containing CDR3 totaled no fewer than 2.5 million for each sample. TCRdb re-analysed the 5' RACE reads in MiXCR, keeping a single row per CDR3 protein. The profile shows around 780,000 distinct CDR3 sequences, more than 50% of them singletons. As for this clonotype: Its antigen is currently unknown.

Germline loops: CDR1 MNHEY, CDR2 SMNVEV (reference sequence). This CDR3 is built from 15 residues. Germline trimming cut 0 bases from V and 6 bases from J; bases unmatched to any gene: 8. Sequenced material: blood. J is TRBJ2-7 and V is TRBV27; 7 bases are shared with TRBD2. The receptor comes from a man between 40 and 49 years old in good health. The CDR3 bases are TGTGCCAGCAGTTTATCGGGCGGGAGAAGGCGCGAGCAGTACTTC. Amino acids: CASSLSGGRRREQYF.